This record looks at one T cell receptor (beta chain) sequence and its context. Its antigen is undetermined. The sample originates from a study of cytomegalovirus exposure and HLA in healthy donors. With 3 bases clipped from V and 2 bases from J, the junction kept 4 bases outside the gene matches. The CDR3 loop spans 15 amino acids. In germline, CDR1 is SNHLY, CDR2 FYNNEI. General study points: There were 150 or so TCR beta chains listed as cytomegalovirus-associated.

Primers included in the PCR were 60 Vbeta and 13 Jbeta primers. Here immunoSEQ multiplex PCR was the method, and the copy in TCRdb shows in-frame clones only, minus some. The sample lists around 100,000 clones, about 75% occurring once. The chain carries TRBV2 and TRBJ2-3, with 8 bases fitting TRBD2. The sequenced sample was PBMCs. This receptor was obtained from a man aged 55-75 years in good health and CMV-seropositive. CDR3 nucleotides: TGTGCCAGCAGTGAGAAGCGGGGGTACACAGATACGCAGTATTTT. Its translation is CASSEKRGYTDTQYF. The full variable domain, completed using reference TRBV2 and TRBJ2-3, is EPEVTQTPSHQVTQMGQEVILRCVPISNHLYFYWYRQILGQKVEFLVSFYNNEISEKSEIFDDQFSVERPDGSNFTLKIRSTKLEDSAMYFCASSEKRGYTDTQYFGPGTRLTVL.